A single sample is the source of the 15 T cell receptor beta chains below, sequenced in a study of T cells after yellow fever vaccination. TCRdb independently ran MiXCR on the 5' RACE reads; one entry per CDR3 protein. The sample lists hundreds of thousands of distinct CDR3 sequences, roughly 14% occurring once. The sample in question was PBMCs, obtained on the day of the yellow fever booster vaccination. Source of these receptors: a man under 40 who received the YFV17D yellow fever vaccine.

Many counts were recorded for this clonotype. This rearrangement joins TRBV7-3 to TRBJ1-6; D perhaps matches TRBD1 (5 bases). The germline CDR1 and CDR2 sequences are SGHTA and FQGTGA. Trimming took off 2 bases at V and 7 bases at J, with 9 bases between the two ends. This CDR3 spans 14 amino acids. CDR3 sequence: CASSLGQQNSPLHF. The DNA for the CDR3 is TGTGCCAGCAGCTTAGGACAACAAAATTCACCCCTCCACTTT.

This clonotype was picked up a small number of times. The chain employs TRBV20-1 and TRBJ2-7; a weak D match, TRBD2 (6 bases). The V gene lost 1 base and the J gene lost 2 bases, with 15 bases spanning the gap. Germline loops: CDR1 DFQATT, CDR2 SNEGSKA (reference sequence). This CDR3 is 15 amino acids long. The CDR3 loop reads CSARGTTGDPYEQYF. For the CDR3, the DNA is TGCAGTGCTAGAGGCACGACGGGGGACCCCTACGAGCAGTACTTC.

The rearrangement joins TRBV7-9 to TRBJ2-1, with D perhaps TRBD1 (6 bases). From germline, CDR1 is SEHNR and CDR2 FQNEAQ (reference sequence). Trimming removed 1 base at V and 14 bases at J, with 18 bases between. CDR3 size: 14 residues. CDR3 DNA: TGTGCCAGCAGCTTAGGAGAGGGACAAGCGAAGGAGTTCTTC. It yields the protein CASSLGEGQAKEFF.

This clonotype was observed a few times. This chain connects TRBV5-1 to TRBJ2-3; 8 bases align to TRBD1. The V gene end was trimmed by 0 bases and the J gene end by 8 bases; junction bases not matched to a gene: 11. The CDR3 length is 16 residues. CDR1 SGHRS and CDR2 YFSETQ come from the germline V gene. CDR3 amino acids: CASSLEPGQVQGTQYF. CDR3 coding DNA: TGCGCCAGCAGCTTGGAACCGGGACAGGTGCAGGGTACGCAGTATTTT. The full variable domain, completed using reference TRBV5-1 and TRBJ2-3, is KAGVTQTPRYLIKTRGQQVTLSCSPISGHRSVSWYQQTPGQGLQFLFEYFSETQRNKGNFPGRFSGRQFSNSRSEMNVSTLELGDSALYLCASSLEPGQVQGTQYFGPGTRLTVL.

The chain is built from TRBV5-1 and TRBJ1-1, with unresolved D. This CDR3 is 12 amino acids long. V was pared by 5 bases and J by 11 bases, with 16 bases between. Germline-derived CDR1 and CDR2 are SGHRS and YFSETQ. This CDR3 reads CASSLGRGDAFF. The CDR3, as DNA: TGCGCCAGCAGTCTCGGGCGGGGTGACGCTTTCTTT.

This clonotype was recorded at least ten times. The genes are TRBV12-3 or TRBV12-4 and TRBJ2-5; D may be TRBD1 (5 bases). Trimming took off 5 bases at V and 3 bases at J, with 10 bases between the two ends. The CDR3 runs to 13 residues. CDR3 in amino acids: CASSQGSKETQYF. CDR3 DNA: TGTGCCAGCAGTCAGGGATCTAAAGAGACCCAGTACTTC.

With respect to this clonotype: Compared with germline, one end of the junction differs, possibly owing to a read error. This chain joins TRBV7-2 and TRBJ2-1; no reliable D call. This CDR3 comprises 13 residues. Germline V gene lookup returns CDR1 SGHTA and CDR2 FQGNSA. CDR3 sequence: CASSLSGYDEQFF. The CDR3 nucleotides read TGTGCCAGCAGCCTGTCTGGCTACGATGAGCAGTTCTTC.

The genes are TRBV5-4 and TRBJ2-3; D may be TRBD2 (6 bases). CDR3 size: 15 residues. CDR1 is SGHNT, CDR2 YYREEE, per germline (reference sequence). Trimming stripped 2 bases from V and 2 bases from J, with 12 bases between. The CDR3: CASSFDGGITDTQYF. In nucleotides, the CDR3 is TGTGCCAGCAGCTTCGATGGGGGGATCACAGATACGCAGTATTTT.

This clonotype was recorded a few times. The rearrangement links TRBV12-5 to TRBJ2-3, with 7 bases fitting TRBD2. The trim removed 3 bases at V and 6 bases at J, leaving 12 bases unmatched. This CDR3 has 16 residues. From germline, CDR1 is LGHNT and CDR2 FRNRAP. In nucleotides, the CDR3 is TGTGCTAGTGGTTTAACCCTCTCCGACGGGGGGGATACGCAGTATTTT. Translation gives CASGLTLSDGGDTQYF.

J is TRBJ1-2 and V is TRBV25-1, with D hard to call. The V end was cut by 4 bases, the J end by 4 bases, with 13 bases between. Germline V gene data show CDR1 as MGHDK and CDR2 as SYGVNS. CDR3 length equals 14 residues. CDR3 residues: CASSASDRLYGYTF. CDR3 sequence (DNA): TGTGCCAGCAGTGCCTCCGATAGGCTCTATGGCTACACCTTC.

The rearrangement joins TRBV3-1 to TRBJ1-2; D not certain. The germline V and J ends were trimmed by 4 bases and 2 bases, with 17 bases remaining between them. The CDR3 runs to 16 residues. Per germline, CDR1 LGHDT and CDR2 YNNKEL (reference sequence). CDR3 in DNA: TGTGCCAGCAGCCCGACTCCTTTAACTATAAACTATGGCTACACCTTC. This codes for CASSPTPLTINYGYTF.

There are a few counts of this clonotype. CDR3 residues: CASSPQRGTNEKLFF. CDR3 in DNA: TGTGCCAGCAGCCCCCAACGGGGTACTAATGAAAAACTGTTTTTT. This rearrangement joins TRBV7-2 to TRBJ1-4; D call uncertain. The CDR3 runs 15 residues. Germline values: CDR1 SGHTA, CDR2 FQGNSA. V was pared by 5 bases and J by 2 bases, with 12 bases between.

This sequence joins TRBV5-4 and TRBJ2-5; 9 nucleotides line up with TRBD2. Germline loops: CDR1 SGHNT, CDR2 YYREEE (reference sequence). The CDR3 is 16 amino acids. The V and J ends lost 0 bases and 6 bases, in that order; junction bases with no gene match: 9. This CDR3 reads CASSLAGTSLGQTQYF. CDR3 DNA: TGTGCCAGCAGCTTGGCCGGGACTAGCCTTGGGCAGACCCAGTACTTC.

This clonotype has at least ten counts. The DNA for the CDR3 is TGCAGCGTTGAAAGAGGAGGGGAGCTGTTTTTT. Protein sequence: CSVERGGELFF. The chain links TRBV29-1 to TRBJ2-2; D ambiguous. Trimming stripped 2 bases from V and 8 bases from J, with 6 bases between. CDR1 and CDR2 from the germline V gene are SQVTM and ANQGSEA. The CDR3 has 11 residues.

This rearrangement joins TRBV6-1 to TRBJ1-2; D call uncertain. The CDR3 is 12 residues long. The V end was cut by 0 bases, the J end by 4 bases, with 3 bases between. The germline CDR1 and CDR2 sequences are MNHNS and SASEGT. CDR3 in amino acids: CASSEAIYGYTF. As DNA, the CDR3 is TGTGCCAGCAGTGAAGCGATCTATGGCTACACCTTC.